This entry concerns a single T cell receptor beta chain. Antigen: not known. These data are taken from a study of cytomegalovirus exposure and HLA in healthy donors. Assay: immunoSEQ multiplex PCR; the TCRdb copy retains only in-frame clones and omits some. The table lists about 65,000 clones, roughly nine tenths of them singletons. General study points: Reports described diagnosis of cytomegalovirus status by the classifier as highly specific and sensitive.

The sequence was collected from a woman under 30 in good health and CMV-seronegative. Sample: PBMCs.

As DNA, the CDR3 is TGTGCCAGCAGTGCCTCCGGGACAGGGAGCTATGGCTACACCTTC. Translation: CASSASGTGSYGYTF. The chain links TRBV2 to TRBJ1-2; 9 bases are shared with TRBD1. This CDR3 comprises 15 residues. CDR1 and CDR2 (germline): SNHLY, FYNNEI. V dropped 4 bases and J dropped 4; count of bases not matched to a gene: 7.